This T cell receptor beta chain appears in the sequencing data of a study of blood T cell repertoires in COVID-19. Overall study: Samples representing acute and convalescent COVID-19 were sourced from the United States, Italy and Spain. In each case, the material was cDNA or gDNA derived from T cells, B-cell-depleted T cells, or PBMCs.

Per the authors' pipeline: Estimates of nucleated cell counts were drawn from the amplification of reference gene primers. Sequencing used immunoSEQ multiplex PCR; TCRdb keeps in-frame clones, though not all of them. The V and J calls and clone size are taken from that table; D and trimming were inferred from the DNA. The data contain 150,000 to 200,000 clones, nearly 90% of them singletons. This clone has more than one count but fewer than ten. The CDR3 length is 10 residues. Trimming stripped 3 bases from V and 9 bases from J, with 6 bases between. Germline V gene lookup returns CDR1 GTSNPN and CDR2 SVGIG (reference sequence).

The chain employs TRBV30 and TRBJ2-1; maybe TRBD2 (6 bases). Sequenced sample: peripheral blood. This receptor was taken from a middle-aged man with acute or convalescent COVID-19. The CDR3 is CAWSGGEQFF. CDR3 in DNA: TGTGCCTGGAGCGGGGGTGAGCAGTTCTTC. Variable domain in full (rest from reference TRBV30 and TRBJ2-1): SQTIHQWPATLVQPVGSPLSLECTVEGTSNPNLYWYRQAAGRGLQLLFYSVGIGQISSEVPQNLSASRPQDRQFILSSKKLLLSDSGFYLCAWSGGEQFFGPGTRLTVL.